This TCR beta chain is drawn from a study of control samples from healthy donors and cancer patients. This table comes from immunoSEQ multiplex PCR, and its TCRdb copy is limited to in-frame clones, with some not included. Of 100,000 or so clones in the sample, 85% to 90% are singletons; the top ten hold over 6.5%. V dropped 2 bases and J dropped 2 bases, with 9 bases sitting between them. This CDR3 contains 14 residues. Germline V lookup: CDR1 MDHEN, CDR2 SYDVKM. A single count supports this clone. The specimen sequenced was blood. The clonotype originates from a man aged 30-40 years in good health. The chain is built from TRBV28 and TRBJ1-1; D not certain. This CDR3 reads CASSLGKRNTEAFF. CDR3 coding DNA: TGTGCCAGCAGTTTAGGCAAACGAAACACTGAAGCTTTCTTT.